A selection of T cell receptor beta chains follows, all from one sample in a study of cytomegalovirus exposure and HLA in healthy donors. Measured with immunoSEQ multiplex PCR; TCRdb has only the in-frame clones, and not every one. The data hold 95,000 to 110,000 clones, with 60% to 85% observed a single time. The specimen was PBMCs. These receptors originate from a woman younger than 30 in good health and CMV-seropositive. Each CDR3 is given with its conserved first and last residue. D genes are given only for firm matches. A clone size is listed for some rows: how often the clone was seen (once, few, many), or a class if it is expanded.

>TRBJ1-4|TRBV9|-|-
CASRGAGRNEKLFF
TGTGCCAGCAGGGGCGCGGGTCGTAATGAAAAACTGTTTTTT
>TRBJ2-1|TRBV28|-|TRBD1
CASSPITGTGGEFDNEQFF
TGTGCCAGCAGCCCCATCACCGGGACAGGGGGCGAATTTGACAATGAGCAGTTCTTC
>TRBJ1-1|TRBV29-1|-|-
CSVAQERRGTEAFF
TGCAGCGTGGCTCAGGAGAGGAGGGGCACTGAAGCTTTCTTT
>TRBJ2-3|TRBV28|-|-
CASSPSFQTDTQYF
TGTGCCAGCAGTCCCTCCTTTCAGACAGATACGCAGTATTTT
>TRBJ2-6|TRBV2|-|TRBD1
CASSPGTAGANVLTF
TGTGCCAGCAGCCCCGGGACAGCTGGGGCCAACGTCCTGACTTTC
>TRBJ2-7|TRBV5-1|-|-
CASTLDSPYEQYF
TGCGCCAGTACCTTGGACAGTCCTTACGAGCAGTACTTC
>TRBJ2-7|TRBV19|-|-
CASSSAPAGEQYF
TGTGCCAGTAGCTCGGCCCCGGCGGGGGAGCAGTACTTC
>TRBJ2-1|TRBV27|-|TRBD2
CASSITSGRNSYNEQFF
TGTGCCAGCAGTATAACTAGCGGGAGGAACTCCTACAATGAGCAGTTCTTC
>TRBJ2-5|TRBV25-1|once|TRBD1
CASSTRTGIAETQYF
TGTGCCAGCAGCACTAGGACAGGGATTGCAGAGACCCAGTACTTC
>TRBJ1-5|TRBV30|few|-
CAWSYSNQPQHF
TGTGCCTGGAGTTATAGCAATCAGCCCCAGCATTTT
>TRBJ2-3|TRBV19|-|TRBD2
CASRTGLAGVDTQYF
TGTGCCAGTCGAACCGGACTAGCGGGAGTAGATACGCAGTATTTT
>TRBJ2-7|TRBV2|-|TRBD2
CASSEPSGSRYF
TGTGCCAGCAGTGAACCTAGCGGGAGTCGGTACTTC
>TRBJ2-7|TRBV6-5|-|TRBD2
CASKYAPGGKQYF
TGTGCCAGCAAATACGCCCCGGGAGGCAAGCAGTACTTC
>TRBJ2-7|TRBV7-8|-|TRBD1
CASSHLTGSDEQYF
TGTGCCAGCAGCCATTTGACAGGGTCTGACGAGCAGTACTTC
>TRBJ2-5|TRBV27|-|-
CASRRGFGETQYF
TGTGCCAGCAGAAGGGGGTTTGGAGAGACCCAGTACTTC
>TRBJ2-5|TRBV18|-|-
CASSPPVGEETQYF
TGTGCCAGCTCACCACCGGTAGGAGAAGAGACCCAGTACTTC
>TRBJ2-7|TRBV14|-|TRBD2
CASSLGGSDSYEQYF
TGTGCCAGCAGCCTCGGGGGGTCCGATTCCTACGAGCAGTACTTC
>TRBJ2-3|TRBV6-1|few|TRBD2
CASSESWTSLDF
TGTGCCAGCAGTGAATCATGGACTAGCTTGGATTTT
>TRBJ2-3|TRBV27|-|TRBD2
CASSFFSGSTDTQYF
TGTGCCAGCAGTTTTTTTAGCGGGAGCACAGATACGCAGTATTTT
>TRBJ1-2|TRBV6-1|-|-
CASSENTYYGYTF
TGTGCCAGCTCCGAAAACACCTACTATGGCTACACCTTC
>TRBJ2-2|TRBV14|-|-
CASSLYSTGPSGTGELFF
TGTGCCAGCAGCCTCTATTCTACAGGGCCCAGTGGTACCGGGGAGCTGTTTTTT
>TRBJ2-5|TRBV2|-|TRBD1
CASSPELQGAETQYF
TGTGCCAGCAGCCCTGAATTACAGGGGGCGGAGACCCAGTACTTC
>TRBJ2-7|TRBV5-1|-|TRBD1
CASSPGPGGAYEQYF
TGCGCCAGCAGCCCGGGTCCAGGGGGAGCCTACGAGCAGTACTTC
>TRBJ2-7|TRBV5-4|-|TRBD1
CASSLNGGGQGAREQYF
TGTGCCAGCAGCTTAAATGGCGGGGGACAGGGGGCGCGGGAGCAGTACTTC
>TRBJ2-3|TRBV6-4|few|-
CASSDGAGGTDTQYF
TGTGCCAGCAGTGACGGGGCAGGGGGCACAGATACGCAGTATTTT
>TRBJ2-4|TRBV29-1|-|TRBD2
CSVGSPGLAGGLIAKNIQYF
TGCAGCGTTGGGTCCCCTGGACTAGCGGGAGGGCTAATAGCCAAAAACATTCAGTACTTC
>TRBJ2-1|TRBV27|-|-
CASSAGTSSYNEQFF
TGTGCCAGCAGTGCCGGGACAAGCTCCTACAATGAGCAGTTCTTC
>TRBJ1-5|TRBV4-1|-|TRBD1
CASSQESVGTGANQPQHF
TGCGCCAGCAGCCAAGAAAGTGTGGGGACAGGGGCAAATCAGCCCCAGCATTTT
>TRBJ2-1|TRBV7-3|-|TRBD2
CASSLGLAGEQFF
TGTGCCAGCAGCTTAGGGCTAGCGGGCGAGCAGTTCTTC
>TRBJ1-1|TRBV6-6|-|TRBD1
CASSPGTVVVGFF
TGTGCCAGCAGCCCCGGGACAGTGGTGGTTGGTTTCTTT
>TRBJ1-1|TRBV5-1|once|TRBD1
CASSLEQGTYTEAFF
TGCGCCAGCAGCTTGGAACAGGGGACTTACACTGAAGCTTTCTTT
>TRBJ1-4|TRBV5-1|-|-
CASGLGGENEKLFF
TGCGCCAGCGGCTTGGGGGGCGAGAATGAAAAACTGTTTTTT
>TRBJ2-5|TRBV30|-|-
CAWSVGGGGTQYF
TGTGCCTGGAGTGTAGGGGGGGGTGGGACCCAGTACTTC
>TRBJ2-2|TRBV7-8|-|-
CASSLEALVATGELFF
TGTGCCAGCAGCTTAGAGGCACTAGTGGCAACCGGGGAGCTGTTTTTT
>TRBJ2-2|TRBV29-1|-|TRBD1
CSVPLGTGGPTGELFF
TGCAGCGTTCCCCTCGGGACAGGGGGCCCCACCGGGGAGCTGTTTTTT
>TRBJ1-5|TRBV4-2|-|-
CASSQETSGNQPQHF
TGTGCCAGCAGCCAAGAAACGTCAGGGAATCAGCCCCAGCATTTT
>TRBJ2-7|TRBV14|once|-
CASSRNKYEQYF
TGTGCCAGCAGCCGTAACAAGTACGAGCAGTACTTC
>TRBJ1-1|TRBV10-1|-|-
CASSESVAAGTEAFF
TGCGCCAGCAGTGAGTCAGTGGCGGCTGGAACTGAAGCTTTCTTT
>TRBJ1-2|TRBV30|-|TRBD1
CAWSAGQGPYGYTF
TGTGCCTGGAGTGCAGGACAGGGGCCCTATGGCTACACCTTC
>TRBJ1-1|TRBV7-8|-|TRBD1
CASSSYQGGTEAFF
TGTGCCAGCAGCTCGTATCAGGGGGGCACTGAAGCTTTCTTT
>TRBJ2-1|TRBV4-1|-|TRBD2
CASSQEGASGWMFF
TGCGCCAGCAGCCAAGAAGGGGCTAGCGGGTGGATGTTCTTC
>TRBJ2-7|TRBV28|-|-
CASSTTLQGYEQYF
TGTGCCAGCAGTACAACCTTACAGGGCTACGAGCAGTACTTC
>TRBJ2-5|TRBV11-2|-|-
CASSLRGETQYF
TGTGCCAGCAGCTTACGAGGGGAGACCCAGTACTTC
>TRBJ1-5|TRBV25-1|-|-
CASSGEGPQPQHF
TGTGCCAGCAGTGGGGAGGGTCCTCAGCCCCAGCATTTT
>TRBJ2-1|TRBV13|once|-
CASSLGLYNEQFF
TGTGCCAGCAGCTTGGGACTTTACAATGAGCAGTTCTTC
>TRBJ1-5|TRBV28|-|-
CASSLLYRGLNQPQHF
TGTGCCAGCAGTTTATTATATCGGGGACTTAATCAGCCCCAGCATTTT
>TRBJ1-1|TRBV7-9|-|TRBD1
CASSGDRGMNTEAFF
TGTGCCAGCAGCGGCGACAGGGGGATGAACACTGAAGCTTTCTTT